This entry lists 24 T cell receptor beta chains sequenced from one sample in a study of T-cell reconstitution after alpha-beta-depleted transplantation in children. The authors prepared the TCRbeta library with unique molecular identifiers. TCRdb re-analysed the PCR reads in MiXCR, keeping a single row per CDR3 protein. The data show about 640,000 distinct CDR3 sequences, 16% seen once. Specimen: PBMCs from the stem cell graft donor, collected from the stem cell graft. All receptors derive from a human donor who donated a stem cell graft to a child with acute myeloid leukemia.

This clonotype came up many times. The chain joins TRBV5-4 to TRBJ1-2, with 10 bases fitting TRBD1. Unmatched junction bases numbered 8, after V lost 4 bases and J lost 8 bases. The germline CDR1 and CDR2 sequences are SGHNT and YYREEE (reference sequence). The CDR3 has 14 amino acids. The CDR3 protein is CASSIGTGAQGYTF. DNA for the CDR3: TGTGCCAGCAGCATAGGGACAGGGGCGCAAGGCTACACCTTC.

This clonotype was detected a few times. The V gene is TRBV20-1, the J gene TRBJ1-1; a weak D match, TRBD1 (5 bases). V shed 0 bases and J shed 8 bases, with 13 bases lying between them. The CDR3 contains 13 residues. Germline assignment: CDR1 DFQATT and CDR2 SNEGSKA (reference sequence). CDR3 sequence (DNA): TGCAGTGCTAGAGAGTCCCAGGGACCCGAAGCTTTCTTT. This codes for CSARESQGPEAFF.

The genes are TRBV29-1 and TRBJ2-3, with 8 bases matching TRBD2. Germline loops: CDR1 SQVTM, CDR2 ANQGSEA. The V segment lost 4 bases and the J segment 2 bases; nucleotides outside the gene matches: 8. The CDR3 runs 15 residues. CDR3 coding DNA: TGCAGCGTTGGTCAGCGGGGGCTACTCACAGATACGCAGTATTTT. Its protein product is CSVGQRGLLTDTQYF.

With respect to this clonotype: A single base separates this from a much larger clone, so it may be a read error. The V gene is TRBV5-5, the J gene TRBJ2-6, with a weak D call TRBD1 (5 bases). This CDR3 contains 14 residues. Germline CDR1 is SGHKS and CDR2 is YYEKEE (reference sequence). The CDR3 DNA sequence: TGTGCCAGCAGCTTCGGCTCTGGGGCCGACGTCCTGACTTTC. Its protein product is CASSFGSGADVLTF.

This clonotype was seen repeatedly, ten times or more. The chain links TRBV20-1 to TRBJ1-6; D is ambiguous. Germline V gene data show CDR1 as DFQATT and CDR2 as SNEGSKA (reference sequence). The V end was cut by 4 bases, the J end by 10 bases, with 14 bases between. The CDR3 consists of 13 residues. CDR3 protein: CSAIQVEGSPLHF. CDR3 DNA: TGCAGTGCTATCCAGGTTGAAGGATCACCCCTCCACTTT.

The V call is TRBV9, the J call TRBJ2-3, with a possible D match to TRBD1 (6 bases). CDR3 length: 15 amino acids. V was pared by 0 bases and J by 4 bases, with 12 bases between. Germline V CDR1 and CDR2: SGDLS, YYNGEE. The CDR3 nucleotides are TGTGCCAGCAGCGTAGTATGGGGGCGGTCAGATACGCAGTATTTT. Translated: CASSVVWGRSDTQYF. Full variable domain (outside the CDR3, taken from reference TRBV9 and TRBJ2-3): DSGVTQTPKHLITATGQRVTLRCSPRSGDLSVYWYQQSLDQGLQFLIQYYNGEERAKGNILERFSAQQFPDLHSELNLSSLELGDSALYFCASSVVWGRSDTQYFGPGTRLTVL.

The V gene is TRBV19, the J gene TRBJ2-4; possible D gene TRBD1, 5 bases. This CDR3 is 12 amino acids long. Germline V lookup: CDR1 LNHDA, CDR2 SQIVND (reference sequence). Deletions cut 7 bases from V and 7 bases from J, with 11 bases between. The CDR3 coding sequence is TGTGCCAGTAAAGGGGTAGAGAACATTCAGTACTTC. Its protein product is CASKGVENIQYF.

This clonotype was recorded at least ten times. The V and J genes are TRBV29-1 and TRBJ2-5; D gene unclear. This CDR3 is 12 amino acids long. Per the germline V gene, CDR1 is SQVTM and CDR2 is ANQGSEA. V lost 5 bases, J lost 1 base, and 8 bases lay in between. This CDR3 reads CSVRHSQETQYF. The CDR3 DNA reads as TGCAGCGTTCGACATTCCCAAGAGACCCAGTACTTC.

This clonotype was counted only a few times. The J gene is TRBJ1-5, the V gene TRBV20-1; 9 bases fit TRBD1. The trim removed 3 bases at V and 5 bases at J, leaving 8 bases unmatched. This CDR3 is built from 15 residues. CDR1 is DFQATT and CDR2 is SNEGSKA in the germline V gene (reference sequence). CDR3 loop: CSARDTGGVDQPQHF. CDR3 sequence (DNA): TGCAGTGCTAGGGATACAGGGGGCGTCGATCAGCCCCAGCATTTT.

This chain uses TRBV20-1 with TRBJ2-7; D possibly uses TRBD1 or TRBD2 (5 bases each). The CDR3 is 14 residues long. Germline values: CDR1 DFQATT, CDR2 SNEGSKA (reference sequence). V was pared by 1 base and J by 3 bases, with 13 bases between. CDR3 sequence (DNA): TGCAGTGCTAGAGGTAGGGGAGTTCGCTACGAGCAGTACTTC. Translated: CSARGRGVRYEQYF.

Ten or more counts support this clonotype. This sequence joins TRBV29-1 and TRBJ2-7, with D possibly being TRBD2 (6 bases). CDR1 SQVTM and CDR2 ANQGSEA come from the germline V gene. CDR3 length: 15 residues. CDR3 nucleotide sequence: TGCACCACCTCCTATGGGGACGGGAGATTCTACGAGCAGTACGTC. Its protein is CTTSYGDGRFYEQYV.

This clonotype was seen at least ten times. The genes are TRBV5-6 and TRBJ2-1, with D perhaps matching TRBD1 (6 bases). CDR3 size: 14 residues. Germline V gene lookup returns CDR1 SGHDT and CDR2 YYEEEE. The V end lost 2 bases, the J end lost 10 bases, and 16 bases lay between the germline ends. The DNA of the CDR3 is TGTGCCAGCAGCTTAGGAGGCTTAGGGGGAGAGCAGTTCTTC. Translating it yields CASSLGGLGGEQFF. The complete variable domain, with remaining parts taken from reference TRBV5-6 and TRBJ2-1, reads DAGVTQSPTHLIKTRGQQVTLRCSPKSGHDTVSWYQQALGQGPQFIFQYYEEEERQRGNFPDRFSGHQFPNYSSELNVNALLLGDSALYLCASSLGGLGGEQFFGPGTRLTVL.

The V and J genes are TRBV5-1 and TRBJ2-1, with unresolved D. The CDR3 has 14 residues. Trimming stripped 0 bases from V and 5 bases from J, with 9 bases between. Per the germline V gene, CDR1 is SGHRS and CDR2 is YFSETQ. The CDR3 sequence: CASSLGQPNNEQFF. The CDR3 nucleotides are TGCGCCAGCAGCTTGGGACAACCTAACAATGAGCAGTTCTTC.

As regards this clonotype: One junction end disagrees with the germline gene, perhaps due to a read error. The J gene is TRBJ2-5, the V gene TRBV13, with D possibly matching TRBD2 (5 bases). The CDR3 covers 16 residues. Germline CDR1 PRHDT, CDR2 FYEKMQ (reference sequence). The CDR3 protein is CASSRYTWGVQETLYF. DNA for the CDR3: TGTGCCAGCAGTCGTTATACCTGGGGAGTACAAGAGACCCTGTACTTC.

This clonotype was seen many times. V and J are TRBV20-1 and TRBJ2-4; no definite D call. V lost 5 bases and J 1 base, leaving 15 bases between the germline ends. The germline V gene has CDR1 DFQATT and CDR2 SNEGSKA (reference sequence). The CDR3 length is 15 residues. The CDR3 coding sequence is TGCAGTGCTGAGGCCCAAGGATGGGCCAAAAACATTCAGTACTTC. Its protein product is CSAEAQGWAKNIQYF.

This clonotype has just a few counts. The genes are TRBV7-8 and TRBJ2-5; 15 positions agree with TRBD2. J gave up 3 bases and V 5 bases, and 4 bases lay outside the gene matches. The CDR3 runs to 16 residues. In germline, CDR1 is SGHVS, CDR2 FQNEAQ. CDR3 sequence reads: CASSRGTSGGKETQYF. CDR3 nucleotides: TGTGCCAGCAGCCGTGGGACTAGCGGGGGGAAAGAGACCCAGTACTTC.

This clonotype occurred many times. The gene calls are TRBV20-1 and TRBJ2-2, with a possible D match to TRBD1 (6 bases). Looked up from germline, CDR1 is DFQATT and CDR2 is SNEGSKA (reference sequence). This CDR3 is built from 15 residues. Trimming removed 2 bases from V and 6 bases from J, with 16 bases in between. CDR3 bases: TGCAGTGCTAGATCTACAGGGTTTAGCGCCGGGGAGCTGTTTTTT. It is translated as CSARSTGFSAGELFF.

This chain joins TRBV29-1 and TRBJ2-2; TRBD1 matches 11 bases. V trimming: 6 bases; J trimming: 4 bases; junction bases outside the gene matches: 4. The CDR3 is 14 amino acids. Germline assignment: CDR1 SQVTM and CDR2 ANQGSEA. The CDR3 sequence is CSVRGTGGTGELFF. The DNA for the CDR3 is TGCAGCGTCCGGGGGACAGGGGGCACCGGGGAGCTGTTTTTT.

This clonotype has a count of ten or more. The chain has TRBV12-3 or TRBV12-4 and TRBJ1-6; TRBD1 aligns across 8 bases. The junction had 11 bases not matched to a gene; V was cut back by 6 bases and J by 7 bases. There are 16 residues in the CDR3. The CDR3 protein is CASSPGTGSRNSPLHF. CDR3 in DNA: TGTGCCAGCAGCCCTGGGACAGGCAGCAGAAATTCACCCCTCCACTTT.

This clonotype came up a few times. This chain joins TRBV12-3 or TRBV12-4 and TRBJ2-7; D may be TRBD1 (5 bases). The V end lost 1 base, the J end lost 2 bases, and 9 bases lay between the germline ends. The CDR3 runs 14 residues. The CDR3 protein is CASSLGQPPYEQYV. In nucleotides, the CDR3 is TGTGCCAGCAGTTTAGGACAGCCACCCTACGAGCAGTACGTC.

This clonotype was observed a few times. The chain combines TRBV24-1 with TRBJ2-5, with D perhaps being TRBD1 or TRBD2 (5 bases each). The CDR3 has 15 amino acids. Per the germline V gene, CDR1 is KGHDR and CDR2 is SFDVKD. The germline V and J ends were trimmed by 0 bases and 2 bases, with 9 bases remaining between them. CDR3 DNA sequence: TGTGCCACCAGTGATTTGGGCAGGGAGCAAGAGACCCAGTACTTC. It specifies CATSDLGREQETQYF.

V is TRBV2 and J is TRBJ2-7; TRBD2 matches at 8 bases. The CDR3 totals 13 residues. Looked up from germline, CDR1 is SNHLY and CDR2 is FYNNEI. The ends lost 8 bases at V and 4 bases at J; junction bases unmatched: 7. This CDR3 reads CASDGGGTYEQYV. In DNA form, the CDR3 reads TGTGCCAGCGACGGGGGGGGTACGTACGAGCAGTACGTC.

This clonotype was seen repeatedly, ten times or more. The chain joins TRBV12-3 or TRBV12-4 to TRBJ2-1, with a tentative D call TRBD2 (6 bases). V lost 8 bases and J 7 bases, leaving 15 bases between the germline ends. The CDR3 is 13 amino acids. The CDR3 here is CASAMGGRNEQFF. The CDR3 coding sequence is TGTGCCAGCGCTATGGGGGGTAGGAATGAGCAGTTCTTC.

This clonotype was counted many times. The CDR3 DNA reads as TGCAGTGCTAGAAGACAGGGGGCACGGCAGCCCCAGCATTTT. Translation: CSARRQGARQPQHF. This chain connects TRBV20-1 to TRBJ1-5, with 10 bases identical to TRBD1. Germline CDR1 reads DFQATT; CDR2 reads SNEGSKA (reference sequence). This CDR3 is 14 amino acids long. V lost 2 bases, J lost 7 bases, and 5 bases stayed unmatched.